What follows are 3 T cell receptor beta chains derived from one specimen sequenced in a study of CD8 T cells in Susac syndrome. Random hexamers served to reverse transcribe about 0.5 to 1 ug RNA. TCRdb recomputed calls from the immunoSEQ multiplex PCR reads with MiXCR, one row per CDR3 protein. The sample holds under 150,000 distinct CDR3 sequences, around 95% seen once. The sequenced sample was CD4+ T cells from PBMCs. The receptor source for this set is a human donor with Susac syndrome.

This chain connects TRBV10-3 to TRBJ2-7; 7 nucleotides match TRBD1. The CDR3 covers 12 residues. The V segment lost 6 bases and the J segment 2 bases; nucleotides outside the gene matches: 1. CDR1 and CDR2 from the germline V gene are ENHRY and SYGVKD. The CDR3 region has the DNA TGTGCCATCAGCGACAGGGCCTACGAGCAGTACTTC. Its protein product is CAISDRAYEQYF.

The genes are TRBV5-4 and TRBJ2-1, with TRBD2 matching 9 bases. J was trimmed by 9 bases and V by 6 bases; bases with no gene match: 13. There are 15 residues in the CDR3. Germline CDR1 reads SGHNT; CDR2 reads YYREEE (reference sequence). The CDR3 loop reads CASIAGLAGNSEQFF. The CDR3 coding sequence is TGTGCCAGCATCGCGGGACTAGCAGGGAACAGTGAGCAGTTCTTC.

This clonotype was observed once. J is TRBJ1-1 and V is TRBV9; 7 positions match TRBD1. Germline V gives CDR1 SGDLS, CDR2 YYNGEE. The CDR3 totals 15 residues. V lost 4 bases to trimming and J lost 0 bases; unmatched junction nucleotides: 6. The CDR3 here is CASSPRQGMNTEAFF. In nucleotides, the CDR3 is TGTGCCAGCAGCCCACGACAGGGTATGAACACTGAAGCTTTCTTT.